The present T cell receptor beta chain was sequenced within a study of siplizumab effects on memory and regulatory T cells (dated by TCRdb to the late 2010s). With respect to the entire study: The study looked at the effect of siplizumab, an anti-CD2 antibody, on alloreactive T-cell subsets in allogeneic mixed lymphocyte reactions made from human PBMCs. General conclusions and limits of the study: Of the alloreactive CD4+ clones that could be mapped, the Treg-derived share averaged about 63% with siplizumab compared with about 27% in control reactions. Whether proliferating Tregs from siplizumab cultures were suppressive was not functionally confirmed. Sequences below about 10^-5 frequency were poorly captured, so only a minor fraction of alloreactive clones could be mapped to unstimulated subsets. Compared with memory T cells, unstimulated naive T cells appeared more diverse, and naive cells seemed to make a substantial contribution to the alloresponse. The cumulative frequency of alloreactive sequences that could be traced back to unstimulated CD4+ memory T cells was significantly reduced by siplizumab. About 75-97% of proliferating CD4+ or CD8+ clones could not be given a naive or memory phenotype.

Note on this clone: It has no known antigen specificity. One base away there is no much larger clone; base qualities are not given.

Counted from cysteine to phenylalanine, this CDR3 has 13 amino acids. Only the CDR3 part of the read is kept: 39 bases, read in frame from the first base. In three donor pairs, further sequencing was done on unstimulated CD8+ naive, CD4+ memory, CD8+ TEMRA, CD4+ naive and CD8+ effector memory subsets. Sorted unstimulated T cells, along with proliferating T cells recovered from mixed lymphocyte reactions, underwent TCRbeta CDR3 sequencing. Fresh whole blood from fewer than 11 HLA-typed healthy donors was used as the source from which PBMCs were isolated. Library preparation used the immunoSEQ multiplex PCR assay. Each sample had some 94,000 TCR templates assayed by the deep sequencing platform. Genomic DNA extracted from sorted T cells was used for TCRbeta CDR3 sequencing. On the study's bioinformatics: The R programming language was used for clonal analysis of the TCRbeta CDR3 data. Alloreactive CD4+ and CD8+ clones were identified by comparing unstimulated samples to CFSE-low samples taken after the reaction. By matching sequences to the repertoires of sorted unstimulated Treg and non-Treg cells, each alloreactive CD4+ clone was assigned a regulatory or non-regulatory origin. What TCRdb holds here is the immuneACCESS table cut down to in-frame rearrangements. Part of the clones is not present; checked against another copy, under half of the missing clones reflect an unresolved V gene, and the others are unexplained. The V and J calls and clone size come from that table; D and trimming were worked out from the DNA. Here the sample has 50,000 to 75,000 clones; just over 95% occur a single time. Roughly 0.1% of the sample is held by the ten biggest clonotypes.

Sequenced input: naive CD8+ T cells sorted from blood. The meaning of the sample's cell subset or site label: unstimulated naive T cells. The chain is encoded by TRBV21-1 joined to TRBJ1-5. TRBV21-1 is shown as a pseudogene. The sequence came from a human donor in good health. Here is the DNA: TGTGCCAGCAGCAAAAGGATGAGACAGCCCCAGCATTTT. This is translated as CASSKRMRQPQHF.